Listed here are 6 T cell receptor beta chains from one sample, sequenced in a study of CD8 T cells in ankylosing spondylitis. TCRdb re-called the 5' RACE reads with MiXCR, one entry per CDR3 protein. The data show 150,000 to 200,000 distinct CDR3 sequences, approximately 18% seen once. The sample comprised blood, either unsorted or a sorted T cell fraction (not recorded which). These receptors came from a male donor aged 5 to 30 with ankylosing spondylitis or in good health (not recorded which).

Ten or more counts support this clonotype. The chain recombines TRBV12-3 or TRBV12-4 with TRBJ2-7; no clear D gene. The CDR3 runs 14 residues. Trimming stripped 3 bases from V and 6 bases from J, with 15 bases between. In nucleotides, the CDR3 is TGTGCCAGCAGTTTGGAAGGGTCCATGGCCGAGCAGTACTTC. Protein: CASSLEGSMAEQYF.

This clonotype was found many times. The chain uses TRBV6-2 or TRBV6-3 and TRBJ2-3; a possible D gene is TRBD1 (5 bases). Trimming took off 0 bases at V and 3 bases at J, with 16 bases between the two ends. CDR3 length equals 17 residues. Germline V gene data show CDR1 as MNHEY and CDR2 as SVGEGT. The CDR3 DNA sequence: TGTGCCAGCAGTTACTCGGTCGGCAGGGAAGGGACAGATACGCAGTATTTT. It codes for CASSYSVGREGTDTQYF.

V usage is TRBV29-1 and J usage is TRBJ2-3, with TRBD1 matching 7 bases. After removal of 6 bases from V and 0 bases from J, the junction contained 6 bases not matched to a gene. Germline V gene sequence: CDR1 SQVTM, CDR2 ANQGSEA. The CDR3 consists of 14 residues. The CDR3 DNA reads as TGCAGCGTCCGACAGGGAATTAGCACAGATACGCAGTATTTT. This encodes CSVRQGISTDTQYF.

J is TRBJ2-3 and V is TRBV27; D gene unclear. V dropped 3 bases and J dropped 2 bases, with 9 bases sitting between them. Germline V gene data show CDR1 as MNHEY and CDR2 as SMNVEV (reference sequence). The CDR3 loop spans 14 amino acids. CDR3 bases: TGTGCCAGCAGTTTTTTACGCTCCACAGATACGCAGTATTTT. This translates into CASSFLRSTDTQYF.

The sample holds many counts of this clonotype. The chain couples TRBV12-3 or TRBV12-4 to TRBJ2-7; tentative D call: TRBD2 (5 bases). The CDR3 has 15 amino acids. V was clipped by 3 bases and J by 0 bases, with 12 bases between them. The CDR3 loop is CASSLAGGPSYEQYF. The CDR3 DNA sequence: TGTGCCAGCAGTTTGGCGGGCGGGCCCTCCTACGAGCAGTACTTC.

As to this clonotype: The junction departs from the called germline gene at one end, perhaps through a read error. The chain carries TRBV7-9 and TRBJ2-1, with 8 bases lining up with TRBD1. Germline CDR1 reads SEHNR; CDR2 reads FQNEAQ (reference sequence). CDR3 length: 13 amino acids. The CDR3 loop reads CASSLTADRGVLF. CDR3 DNA: TGTGCCAGCAGCTTGACGGCCGACAGGGGTGTGCTCTTC. Combining the CDR3 with reference TRBV7-9 and TRBJ2-1 gives the whole variable domain DTGVSQNPRHKITKRGQNVTFRCDPISEHNRLYWYRQTLGQGPEFLTYFQNEAQLEKSRLLSDRFSAERPKGSFSTLEIQRTEQGDSAMYLCASSLTADRGVLFGPGTRLTVL.